This TCR beta chain was captured in a study of identical twins. Points from the study as a whole: Modeled out-of-frame TCR alpha sharing in monozygotic twins fell below observed levels. Invariant MAIT and iNKT cells may have partly biased zero-insertion analyses.

This clonotype has a count of ten or more. Its antigen is still unknown. TCRdb called the 5' RACE reads again in MiXCR, with one record for every CDR3 protein. The sample has 550,000 to 800,000 distinct CDR3 sequences; roughly 6.6% are singletons. The V and J ends lost 3 bases and 0 bases respectively, with 18 bases between them. The CDR3 runs to 18 residues. Germline CDR1 reads MGHRA; CDR2 reads YSYEKL. Donors were all healthy Caucasians. Another study also made use of these data, one on yellow fever vaccine responses in identical twins.

This TCR came from a woman between 18 and 29 years old in good health. V is TRBV4-1 and J is TRBJ2-1; a weak D match, TRBD2 (6 bases). The sample taken for sequencing was PBMCs. For the CDR3, the DNA is TGCGCCAGCAGCCATCAGACCGGGACTGACCTCTCCTACAATGAGCAGTTCTTC. Encoded protein: CASSHQTGTDLSYNEQFF.